The 29 T cell receptor beta chains reported below all come from one sample, sequenced in a study of blood T cell repertoires in COVID-19. The protocol was immunoSEQ multiplex PCR, while the TCRdb copy is restricted to in-frame clones and leaves out a portion. In the table there are hundreds of thousands of clones, over 75% of which are singletons. Sequencing used PBMCs or T cells enriched from blood (not recorded which). The receptors here all came from a woman between 18 and 29 years old who had been exposed to COVID-19.

The rearrangement uses TRBV3-1 (or the pseudogene TRBV3-2) and TRBJ2-3; D perhaps matches TRBD2 (5 bases). Germline CDR1 and CDR2: LGHDT and YNNKEL (reference sequence). CDR3 size: 13 residues. Trimming took 6 bases from V and 5 from J, leaving 12 bases between them. In DNA form, the CDR3 reads TGTGCCAGCAGACCAGACGAGGGAGATACGCAGTATTTT. Protein product: CASRPDEGDTQYF.

The count of this clone is one. The V call is TRBV18, the J call TRBJ2-2, with D maybe TRBD1 (5 bases). This CDR3 region has 17 residues. CDR1 and CDR2 (germline): KGHSH, LQKENI. Trimming removed 9 bases from V and 3 bases from J, with 23 bases in between. The CDR3 is CASSSQQGFLYTGELFF. The CDR3 DNA follows: TGTGCCAGTTCAAGTCAGCAGGGTTTCTTGTACACCGGGGAGCTGTTTTTT. Drawing the rest from reference TRBV18 and TRBJ2-2, the complete variable domain is NAGVMQNPRHLVRRRGQEARLRCSPMKGHSHVYWYRQLPEEGLKFMVYLQKENIIDESGMPKERFSAEFPKEGPSILRIQQVVRGDSAAYFCASSSQQGFLYTGELFFGEGSRLTVL.

The V gene is TRBV2, the J gene TRBJ1-1; 10 bases are a match to TRBD1. With 3 bases clipped from V and 10 bases from J, the junction kept 11 bases outside the gene matches. The CDR3 runs to 15 residues. Germline V gene lookup returns CDR1 SNHLY and CDR2 FYNNEI. CDR3 protein: CASSDGRDRGVGAFF. CDR3 DNA: TGTGCCAGCAGTGATGGGCGGGACAGGGGAGTGGGAGCTTTCTTT.

The rearrangement joins TRBV27 to TRBJ2-5; 9 bases line up with TRBD2. The length of the CDR3 is 15 residues. Per germline, CDR1 MNHEY and CDR2 SMNVEV (reference sequence). The J segment lost 5 bases and the V segment lost 1 base, leaving 5 bases of the junction unmatched. CDR3 sequence reads: CASSLLAGAGETQYF. For the CDR3, the DNA is TGTGCCAGCAGTTTATTAGCGGGAGCGGGGGAGACCCAGTACTTC.

The V call is TRBV6-5, the J call TRBJ2-7; TRBD2 agrees at 8 bases. The CDR3 is 15 amino acids. CDR1 MNHEY and CDR2 SVGAGI come from the germline V gene. Unmatched junction bases numbered 5, after V lost 2 bases and J lost 2 bases. The CDR3 sequence is CASSYDLAGTYEQYF. In DNA, the CDR3 is TGTGCCAGCAGTTACGATTTAGCGGGGACCTACGAGCAGTACTTC.

CDR3 protein: CASSLYRQVGNEKLFF. The CDR3, as DNA: TGTGCCAGCAGTTTGTACCGACAGGTTGGCAATGAAAAACTGTTTTTT. V usage is TRBV27 and J usage is TRBJ1-4, with D tentatively TRBD1 (6 bases). Germline V gene data show CDR1 as MNHEY and CDR2 as SMNVEV (reference sequence). Between the trimmed V and J ends, which lost 3 bases and 5 bases, there was a span of 16 bases. This CDR3 is built from 16 residues. Full variable domain (outside the CDR3, taken from reference TRBV27 and TRBJ1-4): EAQVTQNPRYLITVTGKKLTVTCSQNMNHEYMSWYRQDPGLGLRQIYYSMNVEVTDKGDVPEGYKVSRKEKRNFPLILESPSPNQTSLYFCASSLYRQVGNEKLFFGSGTQLSVL.

The chain recombines TRBV9 with TRBJ2-3; 13 nucleotides line up with TRBD2. V lost 2 bases and J lost 5; bases outside the gene matches: 2. Germline values: CDR1 SGDLS, CDR2 YYNGEE. The CDR3 is 15 amino acids. The CDR3: CASSVGLAGEDTQYF. As DNA, the CDR3 is TGTGCCAGCAGCGTCGGACTAGCGGGAGAAGATACGCAGTATTTT.

V and J are TRBV14 and TRBJ2-1, with 10 bases lining up with TRBD2. The CDR3 extends over 16 amino acids. The germline gives CDR1 SGHDN, CDR2 FVKESK. The J segment lost 9 bases and the V segment lost 4 bases, leaving 12 bases of the junction unmatched. The chain's CDR3 is CASSRPVGLAGVEQFF. CDR3 sequence (DNA): TGTGCCAGCAGCCGGCCGGTCGGGCTAGCGGGAGTTGAGCAGTTCTTC.

In DNA form, the CDR3 reads TGTGCCAGCAGCCGGGACAGGCGAAATGAAGCTTTCTTT. This codes for CASSRDRRNEAFF. The chain recombines TRBV12-3 or TRBV12-4 with TRBJ1-1, with 8 bases matching TRBD1. V lost 6 bases, J lost 7 bases, and 7 bases stayed unmatched. This CDR3 region has 13 residues.

This clone was seen a single time. The chain uses TRBV28 and TRBJ2-7; 15 bases match TRBD2. V was clipped by 7 bases and J by 10 bases; unmatched bases: 8. Germline V gives CDR1 MDHEN, CDR2 SYDVKM. The CDR3 spans 14 residues. CDR3 nucleotide sequence: TGTGCCAGCAACGTCCGGACTAGCGGGGGGGAACAGTACTTC. Translating it yields CASNVRTSGGEQYF.

The rearrangement uses TRBV9 and TRBJ1-5, with D unresolved. V lost 4 bases, J lost 0 bases, and 11 bases lay in between. The germline gives CDR1 SGDLS, CDR2 YYNGEE. CDR3 length equals 15 residues. The CDR3 DNA sequence: TGTGCCAGCAGCCCAAGCTCATATAGCAATCAGCCCCAGCATTTT. This encodes CASSPSSYSNQPQHF.

V and J are TRBV29-1 and TRBJ2-1; 7 bases agree with TRBD1. The V and J ends lost 6 bases and 2 bases, in that order; junction bases with no gene match: 4. The CDR3 is 13 residues long. The germline V gene encodes CDR1 SQVTM and CDR2 ANQGSEA. The CDR3 reads CSVPGQTYNEQFF. The CDR3 DNA sequence: TGCAGCGTCCCGGGACAGACCTACAATGAGCAGTTCTTC.

The table lists this clone with a few counts. V and J are TRBV3-1 (or the pseudogene TRBV3-2) and TRBJ2-2; TRBD1 matches 11 bases. CDR3 length: 14 residues. Per germline, CDR1 LGHDT and CDR2 YNNKEL (reference sequence). V trimming: 8 bases; J trimming: 5 bases; junction bases outside the gene matches: 4. For the CDR3, the DNA is TGTGCCAGCGGACAGGGGGCTAGTACCGGGGAGCTGTTTTTT. Protein sequence: CASGQGASTGELFF.

This chain uses TRBV30 with TRBJ2-7; 8 bases align to TRBD1. In germline, CDR1 is GTSNPN, CDR2 SVGIG (reference sequence). The CDR3 is made up of 15 amino acids. V shed 2 bases and J 1 base; nucleotides not matched to a gene: 7. CDR3 protein: CAWSFGQGWSYEQYF. CDR3 DNA sequence: TGTGCCTGGAGTTTTGGACAGGGCTGGTCCTACGAGCAGTACTTC.

The rearrangement links TRBV7-8 to TRBJ1-2; 7 nucleotides line up with TRBD1. Unmatched junction bases numbered 7, after V lost 2 bases and J lost 4 bases. This CDR3 has 15 residues. Germline CDR1 is SGHVS and CDR2 is FQNEAQ. CDR3 coding DNA: TGTGCCAGCAGCTTAACTTCGGACAGGAGCTATGGCTACACCTTC. Translated, it gives CASSLTSDRSYGYTF.

V and J are TRBV2 and TRBJ1-2; 12 nucleotides match TRBD1. Germline V gene sequence: CDR1 SNHLY, CDR2 FYNNEI. With V trimmed by 9 bases and J by 11 bases, 13 bases remained unmatched. This CDR3 spans 14 amino acids. The CDR3 bases are TGTGCCAGACGACCCACGGGACAGGGGGCAGGGTACACCTTC. It yields the protein CARRPTGQGAGYTF.

The chain combines TRBV6-5 with TRBJ1-2, with D maybe TRBD1 (5 bases). CDR1 and CDR2 (germline): MNHEY, SVGAGI. Trimming shortened V by 0 bases and J by 4 bases, and 12 bases separated the two germline ends. The CDR3 has 15 residues. This chain's CDR3 is CASSYSTGGSYGYTF. As DNA, the CDR3 is TGTGCCAGCAGTTACTCGACCGGGGGGAGCTATGGCTACACCTTC.

This chain connects TRBV19 to TRBJ2-6, with D possibly being TRBD2 (5 bases). V lost 7 bases and J lost 3, with 22 bases in between. The germline CDR1 and CDR2 sequences are LNHDA and SQIVND (reference sequence). CDR3 length equals 18 residues. CDR3 region: CASTLFSDGESGANVLTF. For the CDR3, the DNA is TGTGCCAGTACCCTCTTTTCGGATGGGGAGAGTGGGGCCAACGTCCTGACTTTC.

The V call is TRBV25-1, the J call TRBJ2-1; D is uncertain. The CDR3 loop spans 11 amino acids. From germline, CDR1 is MGHDK and CDR2 SYGVNS. The V and J ends lost 0 bases and 9 bases respectively, with 3 bases between them. The CDR3 sequence: CASSEYLEQFF. Written as DNA, the CDR3 is TGTGCCAGCAGTGAATATCTTGAGCAGTTCTTC. Using reference TRBV25-1 and TRBJ2-1 for the parts outside the CDR3, the full variable domain is EADIYQTPRYLVIGTGKKITLECSQTMGHDKMYWYQQDPGMELHLIHYSYGVNSTEKGDLSSESTVSRIRTEHFPLTLESARPSHTSQYLCASSEYLEQFFGPGTRLTVL.

The count of this clone is one. The chain uses TRBV7-9 and TRBJ2-1, with D tentatively TRBD1 (6 bases). Trimming stripped 2 bases from V and 5 bases from J, with 16 bases between. The CDR3 loop spans 16 amino acids. Per the germline V gene, CDR1 is SEHNR and CDR2 is FQNEAQ (reference sequence). The CDR3 DNA follows: TGTGCCAGCAGCTTAACTGGGGGCGCCCCTAACAATGAGCAGTTCTTC. Its protein is CASSLTGGAPNNEQFF.

The chain employs TRBV11-3 and TRBJ1-6; D may be TRBD1 (5 bases). Trimming removed 11 bases from V and 7 bases from J, with 21 bases in between. Germline values: CDR1 SGHNT, CDR2 YENEEA. The length of the CDR3 is 15 residues. This CDR3 is CARPPGSGGNSPLHF. The CDR3 DNA follows: TGTGCCCGACCCCCGGGGAGCGGGGGGAATTCACCCCTCCACTTT.

This chain connects TRBV11-2 to TRBJ2-7; 10 bases are shared with TRBD2. Trimming took 0 bases from V and 0 from J; bases not matched to a gene: 5. The CDR3 extends over 17 amino acids. Germline V CDR1 and CDR2: SGHAT, FQNNGV. CDR3 protein: CASSLDGLAVSSYEQYF. The CDR3 nucleotides read TGTGCCAGCAGCTTAGACGGACTAGCGGTGAGCTCCTACGAGCAGTACTTC.

The chain has TRBV2 and TRBJ2-1; 7 bases are a match to TRBD1. CDR3 length equals 14 residues. V shed 5 bases, J shed 4 bases, and the junction held 5 bases outside the gene matches. CDR1 is SNHLY and CDR2 is FYNNEI in the germline V gene. The chain's CDR3 is CASSTGTVYNEQFF. CDR3 DNA: TGTGCCAGCAGTACCGGGACAGTATACAATGAGCAGTTCTTC.

The rearrangement links TRBV7-3 to TRBJ2-5, with D tentatively TRBD1 (5 bases). V dropped 2 bases and J dropped 5 bases, with 12 bases sitting between them. The CDR3 has 14 amino acids. Germline-derived CDR1 and CDR2 are SGHTA and FQGTGA. The CDR3 bases are TGTGCCAGCAGCTTATTAGGTCCAGGGGAGACCCAGTACTTC. Translated: CASSLLGPGETQYF.

This clone was seen only once. V is TRBV2 and J is TRBJ2-1; tentatively, D is TRBD2 (5 bases). This CDR3 contains 13 residues. CDR1 and CDR2 (germline): SNHLY, FYNNEI. Trimming left V 3 bases short and J 4 bases short, with 7 bases between. The CDR3 reads CASSDGVYNEQFF. As DNA, the CDR3 is TGTGCCAGCAGTGACGGGGTGTACAATGAGCAGTTCTTC.

The chain has TRBV28 and TRBJ1-1; the match to TRBD1 covers 7 bases. V was clipped by 6 bases and J by 5 bases; unmatched bases: 12. The CDR3 is 15 amino acids. CDR1 is MDHEN and CDR2 is SYDVKM in the germline V gene. The DNA of the CDR3 is TGTGCCAGCAGATTCTCGAGGGGGCCGGGGACTGAAGCTTTCTTT. Translation gives CASRFSRGPGTEAFF.

The chain has TRBV7-2 and TRBJ2-1; TRBD2 matches at 9 bases. V was clipped by 5 bases and J by 6 bases; unmatched bases: 8. Germline lookup yields CDR1 SGHTA and CDR2 FQGNSA. This CDR3 is built from 15 residues. The CDR3 spells CASSPGLALANEQFF. CDR3 in DNA: TGTGCCAGCAGCCCCGGACTAGCGCTGGCCAATGAGCAGTTCTTC.

The gene calls are TRBV19 and TRBJ1-1, with 8 bases matching TRBD1. Germline assignment: CDR1 LNHDA and CDR2 SQIVND (reference sequence). The CDR3 consists of 14 residues. The ends lost 7 bases at V and 0 bases at J; junction bases unmatched: 4. The CDR3 DNA reads as TGTGCCAGTACCGACAGGGGTCTGAACACTGAAGCTTTCTTT. Translation gives CASTDRGLNTEAFF.

This clone was recorded only once. J is TRBJ2-5 and V is TRBV5-1, with 7 bases that match TRBD2. Germline CDR1 SGHRS, CDR2 YFSETQ. V was pared by 3 bases and J by 5 bases, with 4 bases of the junction left unmatched. The CDR3 contains 13 residues. The CDR3 reads CASSWEGSETQYF. The CDR3 bases are TGCGCCAGCAGCTGGGAGGGCTCCGAGACCCAGTACTTC.